Listed below are T cell receptor beta chains from one sample, sequenced in a study of shared clonotypes between healthy human individuals. Using immunoSEQ multiplex PCR, the repertoire was profiled, and TCRdb retains in-frame clones only, with some absent. The sample consists of some 470,000 clones, 76% of them appearing once. Input material: PBMCs. All receptors derive from a woman in her forties in good health. Some clones in this sample may be carry-over from other donors' samples. The CDR3 runs from the conserved cysteine through the conserved F or W. D genes are given only for firm matches. Only some rows state a clone size, as once, few, many or a class for expanded clones.

cdr3_nt: TGCGCCAGCAGCTTAGCGACTAGCGGGAGGTACAATGAGCAGTTCTTC
cdr3_aa: CASSLATSGRYNEQFF
j_call: TRBJ2-1
d_call: TRBD2
clone_size: once
v_call: TRBV5-1

cdr3_nt: TGCGCCAGCAGCCAAGATGTGAGCGGGGAGCTGTTTTTT
cdr3_aa: CASSQDVSGELFF
j_call: TRBJ2-2
d_call: .
clone_size: .
v_call: TRBV4-3

cdr3_nt: TGTGCCAGCAGCCAAGGTTGGGGCGGGAGCTTATACGAGCAGTACTTC
cdr3_aa: CASSQGWGGSLYEQYF
j_call: TRBJ2-7
d_call: TRBD2
clone_size: .
v_call: TRBV4-2

cdr3_nt: TGCGCCAGCAGTTACGCCCTGGGCCAAGAGACCCAGTACTTC
cdr3_aa: CASSYALGQETQYF
j_call: TRBJ2-5
d_call: .
clone_size: .
v_call: TRBV5-1

cdr3_nt: TGTGCCAGCAGCTTAAGGGGTCAAGAGACCCAGTACTTC
cdr3_aa: CASSLRGQETQYF
j_call: TRBJ2-5
d_call: .
clone_size: once
v_call: TRBV7-3

cdr3_nt: TGTGCCAGCAGTTTAACCAGGGGGACCTCCCTCCTCGGCGAGCAGTACTTC
cdr3_aa: CASSLTRGTSLLGEQYF
j_call: TRBJ2-7
d_call: TRBD1
clone_size: .
v_call: TRBV27

cdr3_nt: TGTGCCTGGCGACTACTCTCCTACGAGCAGTACTTC
cdr3_aa: CAWRLLSYEQYF
j_call: TRBJ2-7
d_call: .
clone_size: .
v_call: TRBV30

cdr3_nt: TGTGCCAGCAGCTCCCGAGGACCCTACGAGCAGTACTTC
cdr3_aa: CASSSRGPYEQYF
j_call: TRBJ2-7
d_call: .
clone_size: .
v_call: TRBV11-3

cdr3_nt: TGTGCCAGCAGTGAGGGGCGAAGTGCAACTAATGAAAAACTGTTTTTT
cdr3_aa: CASSEGRSATNEKLFF
j_call: TRBJ1-4
d_call: .
clone_size: many
v_call: TRBV2

cdr3_nt: TGTGCCAGCAGTTACTCGGGGGCAACTAATGAAAAACTGTTTTTT
cdr3_aa: CASSYSGATNEKLFF
j_call: TRBJ1-4
d_call: .
clone_size: few
v_call: TRBV6-5

cdr3_nt: TGTGCCAGTAGTGCCCCTCAAGAGACCCAGTACTTC
cdr3_aa: CASSAPQETQYF
j_call: TRBJ2-5
d_call: .
clone_size: .
v_call: TRBV19

cdr3_nt: TGTGCCAGCAGCTTAGGCAATCCTAATGAATTCCCCACCGGGGAGCTGTTTTTT
cdr3_aa: CASSLGNPNEFPTGELFF
j_call: TRBJ2-2
d_call: .
clone_size: .
v_call: TRBV5-6

cdr3_nt: TGTGCCAGCAGTTCCATACAGGGGGGACCGAGGGAGCAGTACTTC
cdr3_aa: CASSSIQGGPREQYF
j_call: TRBJ2-7
d_call: TRBD1
clone_size: .
v_call: TRBV28

cdr3_nt: TGTGCCAGCAGCTCCCTGGGGCTAGCGGGAGGGCCGGTTGAGCAGTTCTTC
cdr3_aa: CASSSLGLAGGPVEQFF
j_call: TRBJ2-1
d_call: TRBD2
clone_size: .
v_call: TRBV7-3

cdr3_nt: TGTGCCAGCAGCTTTAGCGGGAGGGGAACCGGGGAGCTGTTTTTT
cdr3_aa: CASSFSGRGTGELFF
j_call: TRBJ2-2
d_call: TRBD2
clone_size: .
v_call: TRBV11-2

cdr3_nt: TGTGCCAGTAGTCTCCCGAGGAGAGGCACCGGGGAGCTGTTTTTT
cdr3_aa: CASSLPRRGTGELFF
j_call: TRBJ2-2
d_call: .
clone_size: .
v_call: TRBV19

cdr3_nt: TGTGCCAGCAGCCTGACTAGCGGCACAGATACGCAGTATTTT
cdr3_aa: CASSLTSGTDTQYF
j_call: TRBJ2-3
d_call: TRBD2
clone_size: once
v_call: TRBV4-2

cdr3_nt: TGCAGCGTTGCCCGACAGGACAATGAGCAGTTCTTC
cdr3_aa: CSVARQDNEQFF
j_call: TRBJ2-1
d_call: .
clone_size: .
v_call: TRBV29-1

cdr3_nt: TGTGCCAGTAGTATGAATAGCGGGAGCTCCTACAATGAGCAGTTCTTC
cdr3_aa: CASSMNSGSSYNEQFF
j_call: TRBJ2-1
d_call: TRBD2
clone_size: .
v_call: TRBV19

cdr3_nt: TGTGCCAGCAGCCCCGACAGGAACTCCTACGAGCAGTACTTC
cdr3_aa: CASSPDRNSYEQYF
j_call: TRBJ2-7
d_call: .
clone_size: few
v_call: TRBV11-2

cdr3_nt: TGCAGCGCACGGACAGGACCGGATGGCTACACCTTC
cdr3_aa: CSARTGPDGYTF
j_call: TRBJ1-2
d_call: TRBD1
clone_size: .
v_call: TRBV29-1

cdr3_nt: TGCGCCAGCAGCTTGTCGGGGAGCACAGATACGCAGTATTTT
cdr3_aa: CASSLSGSTDTQYF
j_call: TRBJ2-3
d_call: .
clone_size: .
v_call: TRBV5-1

cdr3_nt: TGTGCCAGTAGTATCCAGTTCAGGGGAAATGAGCAGTTCTTC
cdr3_aa: CASSIQFRGNEQFF
j_call: TRBJ2-1
d_call: .
clone_size: .
v_call: TRBV19

cdr3_nt: TGTGCCAGCAGTCCGGGACAGGGGGGGACCAATGAGCAGTTCTTC
cdr3_aa: CASSPGQGGTNEQFF
j_call: TRBJ2-1
d_call: TRBD1
clone_size: .
v_call: TRBV7-2

cdr3_nt: TGCGCCAGCAGCCAAGATTCTGGGGCCAACGTCCTGACTTTC
cdr3_aa: CASSQDSGANVLTF
j_call: TRBJ2-6
d_call: .
clone_size: .
v_call: TRBV4-3

cdr3_nt: TGTGCCAGCAGCTCGCGGACTAGCGGGAGATTCTATGAGCAGTTCTTC
cdr3_aa: CASSSRTSGRFYEQFF
j_call: TRBJ2-1
d_call: TRBD2
clone_size: .
v_call: TRBV7-2

cdr3_nt: TGCGCCAGCAGCCTTGGGACTAGCGGGTTTGCACAAGAGACCCAGTACTTC
cdr3_aa: CASSLGTSGFAQETQYF
j_call: TRBJ2-5
d_call: TRBD2
clone_size: .
v_call: TRBV4-3

cdr3_nt: TGTGCCAGCACCGGGAACACCTACGAGCAGTACTTC
cdr3_aa: CASTGNTYEQYF
j_call: TRBJ2-7
d_call: .
clone_size: many
v_call: TRBV28

cdr3_nt: TGTGCCAGCAGTTACTCGAGACTAGCGGGGGAGCAGTTCTTC
cdr3_aa: CASSYSRLAGEQFF
j_call: TRBJ2-1
d_call: TRBD2
clone_size: once
v_call: TRBV6-6

cdr3_nt: TGTGCCAGCAGCCGGGGACAGGGTTTGAACACCGGGGAGCTGTTTTTT
cdr3_aa: CASSRGQGLNTGELFF
j_call: TRBJ2-2
d_call: TRBD1
clone_size: many
v_call: TRBV5-4

cdr3_nt: TGTGCTAGTGGTTTGAGGGCAGGACGTTTCACCGGGGAGCTGTTTTTT
cdr3_aa: CASGLRAGRFTGELFF
j_call: TRBJ2-2
d_call: .
clone_size: .
v_call: TRBV12-5

cdr3_nt: TGTGCCAGCTCTCTAGATAGGGTCACTCAGCCCCAGCATTTT
cdr3_aa: CASSLDRVTQPQHF
j_call: TRBJ1-5
d_call: .
clone_size: once
v_call: TRBV18

cdr3_nt: TGTGCCAGCGGAGGGGCCGGAACCGTGAGGACCCAGTACTTC
cdr3_aa: CASGGAGTVRTQYF
j_call: TRBJ2-5
d_call: .
clone_size: medium-sized
v_call: TRBV9

cdr3_nt: TGTGCCAGCAGTGAAGCCTCCCCAGGACAGGGCTACGAGCAGTACTTC
cdr3_aa: CASSEASPGQGYEQYF
j_call: TRBJ2-7
d_call: TRBD1
clone_size: few
v_call: TRBV2

cdr3_nt: TGCGCCAGCAGCTTGCGACCCGGGGCAATTAATGAAAAACTGTTTTTT
cdr3_aa: CASSLRPGAINEKLFF
j_call: TRBJ1-4
d_call: .
clone_size: .
v_call: TRBV5-1

cdr3_nt: TGTGCCAGCAGCCTGATTTCCGGGGAGCTGTTTTTT
cdr3_aa: CASSLISGELFF
j_call: TRBJ2-2
d_call: .
clone_size: .
v_call: TRBV7-9

cdr3_nt: TGCAGCGTGACCGGGACAGAGCCCTACGAGCAGTACTTC
cdr3_aa: CSVTGTEPYEQYF
j_call: TRBJ2-7
d_call: TRBD1
clone_size: .
v_call: TRBV29-1

cdr3_nt: TGTGCCAGCAGCCCCGGACAGGGTACAGGGGGCTACGAGCAGTACTTC
cdr3_aa: CASSPGQGTGGYEQYF
j_call: TRBJ2-7
d_call: TRBD1
clone_size: many
v_call: TRBV7-8

cdr3_nt: TGCGCCAGCAGCTTGCGGGGTCGGGTCCTTAACACTGAAGCTTTCTTT
cdr3_aa: CASSLRGRVLNTEAFF
j_call: TRBJ1-1
d_call: .
clone_size: many
v_call: TRBV5-1

cdr3_nt: TGTGCCAGCAGCTTAGGGGGGCAGCCCCAGCATTTT
cdr3_aa: CASSLGGQPQHF
j_call: TRBJ1-5
d_call: .
clone_size: .
v_call: TRBV7-9

cdr3_nt: TGTGCCTGGATCCCACTAGCGGGAGGGCCCTACGAGCAGTACTTC
cdr3_aa: CAWIPLAGGPYEQYF
j_call: TRBJ2-7
d_call: TRBD2
clone_size: .
v_call: TRBV30

cdr3_nt: TGTGCCAGTAGGGGACAGGGGGAGGCTAACTATGGCTACACCTTC
cdr3_aa: CASRGQGEANYGYTF
j_call: TRBJ1-2
d_call: TRBD1
clone_size: .
v_call: TRBV19

cdr3_nt: TGTGCCAGCAGGCGGGGGCGTAGCACAGATACGCAGTATTTT
cdr3_aa: CASRRGRSTDTQYF
j_call: TRBJ2-3
d_call: .
clone_size: .
v_call: TRBV6-5

cdr3_nt: TGTGCCAGCAGTTTACCAGATTCCTACGAGCAGTACTTC
cdr3_aa: CASSLPDSYEQYF
j_call: TRBJ2-7
d_call: .
clone_size: .
v_call: TRBV28

cdr3_nt: TGTGCCAGCAGCGACTCGGGACCTGAGGATACGCAGTATTTT
cdr3_aa: CASSDSGPEDTQYF
j_call: TRBJ2-3
d_call: .
clone_size: .
v_call: TRBV5-5

cdr3_nt: TGTGCCAGCAGTGGACAGATGAACACTGAAGCTTTCTTT
cdr3_aa: CASSGQMNTEAFF
j_call: TRBJ1-1
d_call: .
clone_size: few
v_call: TRBV6-1

cdr3_nt: TGCGCCAGCACCCAGGGGGTGGGGATAGGAGATAGAGAGACCCAGTACTTC
cdr3_aa: CASTQGVGIGDRETQYF
j_call: TRBJ2-5
d_call: TRBD1
clone_size: .
v_call: TRBV23-1

cdr3_nt: TGCAGCGTAGCCCCGGGACTAGCGGGGTCCTACGAGCAGTACTTC
cdr3_aa: CSVAPGLAGSYEQYF
j_call: TRBJ2-7
d_call: TRBD2
clone_size: once
v_call: TRBV29-1

cdr3_nt: TGTGCCAGCAGCTTGTCCTCGGGAGGCGGCACCGGGGAGCTGTTTTTT
cdr3_aa: CASSLSSGGGTGELFF
j_call: TRBJ2-2
d_call: TRBD2
clone_size: .
v_call: TRBV7-3

cdr3_nt: TGTGCCAGCAGCTTAGAGGGCATCTATAGCAATCAGCCCCAGCATTTT
cdr3_aa: CASSLEGIYSNQPQHF
j_call: TRBJ1-5
d_call: .
clone_size: .
v_call: TRBV7-8

cdr3_nt: TGTGCCAGCAGTTACGGGGCAGGGGAGCTGTTTTTT
cdr3_aa: CASSYGAGELFF
j_call: TRBJ2-2
d_call: .
clone_size: .
v_call: TRBV6-5

cdr3_nt: TGTGCCTGGAGTGTAGTCTCTGGAAACACCATATATTTT
cdr3_aa: CAWSVVSGNTIYF
j_call: TRBJ1-3
d_call: .
clone_size: .
v_call: TRBV30

cdr3_nt: TGCGCCAGCAGCCAAGTATCTACGACAGTAAAAGAGACCCAGTACTTC
cdr3_aa: CASSQVSTTVKETQYF
j_call: TRBJ2-5
d_call: .
clone_size: .
v_call: TRBV4-1

cdr3_nt: TGTGCCTGGATTGGGCAACTCACTACCGGGGAGCTGTTTTTT
cdr3_aa: CAWIGQLTTGELFF
j_call: TRBJ2-2
d_call: .
clone_size: .
v_call: TRBV30

cdr3_nt: TGTGCCAGCAGCCCCGCGGGGAAGCGGGAGTATGAGCAGTTCTTC
cdr3_aa: CASSPAGKREYEQFF
j_call: TRBJ2-1
d_call: TRBD2
clone_size: .
v_call: TRBV7-3

cdr3_nt: TGTGCCAGCAGCTACGGGGGGGCTCCCTACGAGCAGTACTTC
cdr3_aa: CASSYGGAPYEQYF
j_call: TRBJ2-7
d_call: TRBD2
clone_size: once
v_call: TRBV7-9

cdr3_nt: TGTGCCAGCAGCGTAGAGTTCATTTTGGCTTCCAATGAGCAGTTCTTC
cdr3_aa: CASSVEFILASNEQFF
j_call: TRBJ2-1
d_call: .
clone_size: .
v_call: TRBV9